This T cell receptor beta chain was identified during a study of blood T cell repertoires in COVID-19. As for the study in general: COVID-19 samples, acute and convalescent, were from the United States, Italy and Spain. In each case, the material was cDNA or gDNA derived from T cells, B-cell-depleted T cells, or PBMCs.

The CDR3 sequence is 15 residues long. Germline V gives CDR1 MNHEY, CDR2 SVGEGT. V shed 5 bases and J 1 base; nucleotides not matched to a gene: 5. Authors' processing steps: From reference gene primer amplification, estimates of nucleated cell counts were derived. Sequencing used immunoSEQ multiplex PCR; TCRdb keeps in-frame clones, though not all of them. From that table come the V and J calls and clone size; the DNA was used to work out D and trimming. The top ten hold about 16% of the sample, which has roughly 88,000 clones, around 75% seen once. The sequence derives from a woman over 75 with active or convalescent COVID-19. The chain uses TRBV6-2 or TRBV6-3 and TRBJ2-3; the match to TRBD1 covers 8 bases. The sequenced sample consisted of peripheral blood. CDR3 sequence reads: CASSRGQGRTDTQYF. In DNA form, the CDR3 reads TGTGCCAGCAGTCGCGGACAGGGACGCACAGATACGCAGTATTTT.